One sample yielded the 26 T cell receptor beta chains listed below, sequenced in a study of blood T cell repertoires in COVID-19. Clones were read by immunoSEQ multiplex PCR, and TCRdb kept only the in-frame ones, dropping some. The table records 140,000 to 150,000 clones, about nine tenths of them present only once. Input material: PBMCs or T cells enriched from blood (not recorded which). These receptors were taken from a man aged 55 to 69 who had recovered from COVID-19.

The gene calls are TRBV9 and TRBJ2-2; 14 nucleotides line up with TRBD2. CDR1 and CDR2 from the germline V gene are SGDLS and YYNGEE. This CDR3 is built from 19 residues. J lost 6 bases, V lost 4 bases, and 14 bases had no gene match. In DNA form, the CDR3 reads TGTGCCAGCAGCCCTCCACCGACTAGCGGGGGGGCGATGCCCGGGGAGCTGTTTTTT. It is translated as CASSPPPTSGGAMPGELFF.

V and J are TRBV6-5 and TRBJ1-1; D is unclear. This CDR3 region has 10 residues. Germline values: CDR1 MNHEY, CDR2 SVGAGI. V was trimmed by 6 bases and J by 7 bases, leaving 6 bases between them. The CDR3 protein is CASRQFEAFF. Here the CDR3 DNA reads TGTGCCAGCAGACAGTTTGAAGCTTTCTTT.

The chain links TRBV18 to TRBJ1-4, with a possible D match to TRBD1 (5 bases). Trimming took 1 base from V and 12 from J, leaving 21 bases between them. Germline values: CDR1 KGHSH, CDR2 LQKENI. This CDR3 is built from 16 residues. CDR3 residues: CASSPRSPGLMKELFF. As DNA, the CDR3 is TGTGCCAGCTCACCACGATCCCCAGGGCTAATGAAAGAACTGTTTTTT.

J is TRBJ1-5 and V is TRBV15; TRBD1 might be the D (5 bases). The CDR3 extends over 15 amino acids. The V gene's germline CDR1 is LNHNV and CDR2 YYDKDF (reference sequence). With 0 bases removed from V and 9 bases from J, the gap between germline ends came to 15 bases. This CDR3 reads CATSRDRPAQGPQHF. The DNA for the CDR3 is TGTGCCACCAGCAGAGATCGACCGGCCCAGGGGCCCCAGCATTTT.

The genes are TRBV28 and TRBJ1-3, with D possibly matching TRBD1 (5 bases). V gave up 4 bases and J gave up 0 bases, with 7 bases separating them. Germline V lookup: CDR1 MDHEN, CDR2 SYDVKM. The length of the CDR3 is 14 residues. This CDR3 reads CASSSGYSGNTIYF. The CDR3 DNA sequence: TGTGCCAGCAGTTCAGGGTACTCTGGAAACACCATATATTTT.

The chain combines TRBV7-9 with TRBJ2-5; D gene uncertain. The CDR3 is 13 amino acids. CDR1 and CDR2 (germline): SEHNR, FQNEAQ (reference sequence). V was pared by 4 bases and J by 5 bases, with 11 bases between. Written as DNA, the CDR3 is TGTGCCAGCAGCTCATCAGTGGGCGAGACCCAGTACTTC. Protein sequence: CASSSSVGETQYF.

The J gene is TRBJ1-6, the V gene TRBV2; D call uncertain. Germline lookup yields CDR1 SNHLY and CDR2 FYNNEI. V gave up 5 bases and J gave up 11 bases, with 10 bases separating them. The CDR3 extends over 12 amino acids. In DNA, the CDR3 is TGTGCCAGCAGTCGGGGTAGGACACCCCTCCACTTT. This sequence encodes CASSRGRTPLHF.

J is TRBJ2-7 and V is TRBV4-2; 8 bases match TRBD2. The CDR3 contains 15 residues. V shed 4 bases and J 7 bases; nucleotides not matched to a gene: 12. Germline V gene sequence: CDR1 LGHNA, CDR2 YNFKEQ. CDR3 sequence (DNA): TGTGCCAGCAGCCCTTGGACGGACACGGGAGGGGAGCAGTACTTC. Translation gives CASSPWTDTGGEQYF.

This clone was picked up a small number of times. V and J are TRBV25-1 and TRBJ1-5; perhaps TRBD1 as D (5 bases). The CDR3 has 14 amino acids. Germline V CDR1 and CDR2: MGHDK, SYGVNS. V lost 1 base and J 3 bases, leaving 7 bases between the germline ends. CDR3 bases: TGTGCCAGCAGTGAATGGGACTTCAATCAGCCCCAGCATTTT. Its translation is CASSEWDFNQPQHF.

This chain uses TRBV4-1 with TRBJ1-2, with 9 bases lining up with TRBD1. Unmatched junction bases numbered 5, after V lost 1 base and J lost 8 bases. Germline CDR1 is MGHRA and CDR2 is YSYEKL. This CDR3 comprises 14 residues. CDR3 region: CASSQAGTGIGYTF. As DNA, the CDR3 is TGCGCCAGCAGCCAAGCCGGGACAGGGATCGGCTACACCTTC.

The chain joins TRBV7-9 to TRBJ1-5; D may be TRBD1 (6 bases). The V end lost 6 bases, the J end lost 2 bases, and 11 bases lay between the germline ends. Germline V gene lookup returns CDR1 SEHNR and CDR2 FQNEAQ (reference sequence). This CDR3 comprises 14 residues. CDR3 protein: CASRPGDGNQPQHF. The CDR3 DNA is TGTGCCAGCAGGCCAGGGGACGGCAATCAGCCCCAGCATTTT.

This clone showed up just a few times. V usage is TRBV5-1 and J usage is TRBJ2-7; D is ambiguous. The CDR3 has 14 residues. Germline CDR1 is SGHRS and CDR2 is YFSETQ. V was clipped by 9 bases and J by 0 bases, with 16 bases between them. The CDR3 DNA follows: TGCGCCACCGCCGTAATCTCGGGCTCCTACGAGCAGTACTTC. It codes for CATAVISGSYEQYF.

J is TRBJ1-5 and V is TRBV1; the tabulated D call, TRBD1, remains unverified against the DNA. TRBV1 has pseudogene status. The CDR3 sequence is 15 residues long. The CDR3 nucleotides are TGCACCAGCAGCCAAGATTACAGGGGTGATCAGCCCCAGCATTTT. This translates into CTSSQDYRGDQPQHF.

The chain links TRBV15 to TRBJ2-5; 9 nucleotides match TRBD1. V shed 1 base, J shed 0 bases, and the junction held 9 bases outside the gene matches. CDR1 is LNHNV and CDR2 is YYDKDF in the germline V gene (reference sequence). The CDR3 length is 18 residues. CDR3 protein: CATSRGWGTGSYQETQYF. CDR3 bases: TGTGCCACCAGCAGAGGGTGGGGGACAGGGTCGTACCAAGAGACCCAGTACTTC.

The J gene is TRBJ1-1, the V gene TRBV27; D possibly corresponds to TRBD1 (5 bases). Germline values: CDR1 MNHEY, CDR2 SMNVEV (reference sequence). Trimming removed 6 bases at V and 0 bases at J, with 8 bases between. CDR3 size: 13 residues. CDR3: CASSLTVNTEAFF. The CDR3 coding sequence is TGTGCCAGCAGCCTGACAGTGAACACTGAAGCTTTCTTT.

The chain carries TRBV7-6 and TRBJ2-3; tentative D call: TRBD1 (6 bases). Germline V gene sequence: CDR1 SGHVS, CDR2 FNYEAQ. Trimming pared 4 bases from V and 5 bases from J, leaving 10 bases between. The length of the CDR3 is 13 residues. This CDR3 is CASSWGPGDTQYF. CDR3 nucleotides: TGTGCCAGCAGCTGGGGGCCGGGAGATACGCAGTATTTT.

The chain is built from TRBV5-1 and TRBJ2-3; tentative D call: TRBD2 (7 bases). Germline-derived CDR1 and CDR2 are SGHRS and YFSETQ. V was shortened by 3 bases and J by 0 bases, with 11 bases between the two germline ends. The CDR3 spans 15 residues. CDR3 in amino acids: CASSSAGASTDTQYF. The CDR3 DNA reads TGCGCCAGCAGCTCGGCGGGGGCTAGCACAGATACGCAGTATTTT.

This chain joins TRBV2 and TRBJ1-4; maybe TRBD1 (6 bases). The CDR3 is 14 amino acids. V lost 5 bases to trimming and J lost 7 bases, with 14 bases between them. CDR1 and CDR2 (germline): SNHLY, FYNNEI. The DNA for the CDR3 is TGTGCCAGCAGTCTGGGGGCCGGGTTTGAAAAACTGTTTTTT. It translates to CASSLGAGFEKLFF.

The chain has TRBV2 and TRBJ1-1; D is unclear. CDR3 length: 12 residues. Per germline, CDR1 SNHLY and CDR2 FYNNEI. Trimming took off 2 bases at V and 7 bases at J, with 8 bases between the two ends. CDR3 residues: CASSESGYEAFF. The CDR3 nucleotides read TGTGCCAGCAGTGAAAGCGGTTATGAAGCTTTCTTT.

The chain has TRBV20-1 and TRBJ1-2; 9 bases fit TRBD1. The CDR3 is made up of 11 amino acids. Trimming took 6 bases from V and 8 from J; bases not matched to a gene: 4. Germline V gene sequence: CDR1 DFQATT, CDR2 SNEGSKA (reference sequence). The CDR3 reads CSARDRDGYTF. The DNA for the CDR3 is TGCAGTGCGAGGGACAGGGACGGCTACACCTTC.

V usage is TRBV9 and J usage is TRBJ1-1; 7 bases fit TRBD1. Germline V gives CDR1 SGDLS, CDR2 YYNGEE. Losses at the gene ends were 3 bases for V and 3 bases for J; bases not matched to a gene: 11. The CDR3 is 16 residues long. This CDR3 reads CASSARDRLIDTEAFF. In DNA, the CDR3 is TGTGCCAGCAGCGCCCGGGACAGACTAATAGACACTGAAGCTTTCTTT.

The chain is built from TRBV28 and TRBJ2-1, with TRBD1 identical over 11 bases. This CDR3 spans 15 amino acids. Trimming at V came to 4 bases and at J to 9 bases, leaving 8 bases not matched to a gene. The germline V gene encodes CDR1 MDHEN and CDR2 SYDVKM. The CDR3 DNA reads TGTGCCAGCAGTTCGGTGGGACAGGGGGATTTTGAGCAGTTCTTC. This translates into CASSSVGQGDFEQFF.

There are a few counts of this clone. The V and J genes are TRBV6-5 and TRBJ2-7; 9 nucleotides align to TRBD2. This CDR3 spans 15 amino acids. J gave up 3 bases and V 6 bases, and 9 bases lay outside the gene matches. From germline, CDR1 is MNHEY and CDR2 SVGAGI. This CDR3 is CASRLRLAANYEQYF. The CDR3 DNA reads as TGTGCCAGCAGACTTAGACTAGCGGCTAACTACGAGCAGTACTTC.

The chain has TRBV12-3 or TRBV12-4 and TRBJ1-3; D is uncertain. The CDR3 runs 13 residues. Trimming removed 8 bases from V and 2 bases from J, with 10 bases in between. The CDR3, as DNA: TGTGCCAGCTTGTTTACGGCTGGAAACACCATATATTTT. It specifies CASLFTAGNTIYF.

This chain's CDR3 is CASSPRTGYRNEQYF. The DNA for the CDR3 is TGTGCCAGCTCACCAAGGACAGGGTATCGTAACGAGCAGTACTTC. The gene calls are TRBV18 and TRBJ2-7; TRBD1 agrees at 8 bases. J was trimmed by 5 bases and V by 2 bases; bases with no gene match: 8. Germline-derived CDR1 and CDR2 are KGHSH and LQKENI. The CDR3 spans 15 residues. The full variable domain, its missing parts supplied by reference TRBV18 and TRBJ2-7, is NAGVMQNPRHLVRRRGQEARLRCSPMKGHSHVYWYRQLPEEGLKFMVYLQKENIIDESGMPKERFSAEFPKEGPSILRIQQVVRGDSAAYFCASSPRTGYRNEQYFGPGTRLTVT.

The rearrangement links TRBV27 to TRBJ2-1; a possible D gene is TRBD2 (6 bases). CDR3 length equals 14 residues. Deletions cut 7 bases from V and 7 bases from J, with 17 bases between. Per the germline V gene, CDR1 is MNHEY and CDR2 is SMNVEV (reference sequence). As DNA, the CDR3 is TGTGCCAGCATCTCTTCCCTCCGGGGGAATGAGCAGTTCTTC. Residues: CASISSLRGNEQFF.